What follows are 30 T cell receptor beta chains derived from one specimen sequenced in a study of T cell repertoires in cytomegalovirus infection. These receptors have no known antigen. Via MiXCR, TCRdb re-called the reads, giving one row per CDR3 protein. Among about 480,000 distinct CDR3 sequences, around 30% were seen once, and the ten largest hold under 20%. This specimen consisted of cultured PBMCs, obtained from culture after CMV antigen stimulation. Source of these receptors: a human donor in good health (CMV status not recorded). Some clones in this sample may be carry-over from other donors' samples.

This clonotype was seen ten or more times. The chain links TRBV4-1 to TRBJ2-7; D unclear. The germline V gene encodes CDR1 MGHRA and CDR2 YSYEKL. Trimming took 0 bases from V and 2 from J, leaving 11 bases between them. The CDR3 sequence is 15 residues long. CDR3 residues: CASSQEVESPYEQYF. The CDR3 coding sequence is TGCGCCAGCAGCCAAGAGGTGGAATCCCCCTACGAGCAGTACTTC.

The chain has TRBV12-3 or TRBV12-4 and TRBJ2-1, with TRBD2 as a possible D gene (6 bases). With 6 bases removed from V and 6 bases from J, the gap between germline ends came to 9 bases. The CDR3 sequence is 12 residues long. The CDR3 sequence is CASSAGLNEQFF. For the CDR3, the DNA is TGTGCCAGCAGCGCGGGACTCAATGAGCAGTTCTTC.

This clonotype was counted between two and nine times. This rearrangement joins TRBV7-9 to TRBJ2-1; 11 bases line up with TRBD2. The trim removed 6 bases at V and 0 bases at J, leaving 4 bases unmatched. CDR3 size: 16 residues. Germline V gives CDR1 SEHNR, CDR2 FQNEAQ (reference sequence). The DNA of the CDR3 is TGTGCCAGCAGACTAACTAGCGGGAGCTCCTACAATGAGCAGTTCTTC. Translation gives CASRLTSGSSYNEQFF.

The chain carries TRBV7-9 and TRBJ2-5, with a weak D call TRBD2 (6 bases). Trimming stripped 3 bases from V and 1 base from J, with 9 bases between. CDR3 length equals 14 residues. Germline-derived CDR1 and CDR2 are SEHNR and FQNEAQ (reference sequence). CDR3 residues: CASSLGDFQETQYF. CDR3 in DNA: TGTGCCAGCAGCTTGGGGGACTTCCAAGAGACCCAGTACTTC.

This chain uses TRBV2 with TRBJ2-3; maybe TRBD2 (6 bases). V was clipped by 4 bases and J by 3 bases, with 11 bases between them. CDR3 length equals 14 residues. In germline, CDR1 is SNHLY, CDR2 FYNNEI. The CDR3 spells CASSAVAETDTQYF. The CDR3 bases are TGTGCCAGCAGTGCGGTAGCGGAGACAGATACGCAGTATTTT.

The chain carries TRBV6-2 or TRBV6-3 and TRBJ2-1; D is unresolved. V gave up 7 bases and J gave up 3 bases, with 16 bases separating them. The CDR3 extends over 15 amino acids. Germline-derived CDR1 and CDR2 are MNHEY and SVGEGT. The CDR3 region is CASTESAIYYNEQFF. The DNA for the CDR3 is TGTGCCAGCACGGAGTCGGCTATCTACTACAATGAGCAGTTCTTC.

The chain recombines TRBV20-1 with TRBJ2-7; D gene unclear. The germline V and J ends were trimmed by 4 bases and 1 base, with 17 bases remaining between them. The germline CDR1 and CDR2 sequences are DFQATT and SNEGSKA (reference sequence). The CDR3 runs 15 residues. The CDR3 nucleotides are TGCAGTGCTAACCCCTCCTCCCACAGATCCTACGAGCAGTACTTC. This sequence encodes CSANPSSHRSYEQYF.

V and J are TRBV4-2 and TRBJ1-3; D not certain. Germline V gene data show CDR1 as LGHNA and CDR2 as YNFKEQ. CDR3 length: 16 amino acids. The V and J ends lost 1 base and 0 bases respectively, with 10 bases between them. The CDR3 nucleotides are TGTGCCAGCAGCCAAGTCCACGGAGGCTCTGGAAACACCATATATTTT. Its protein product is CASSQVHGGSGNTIYF.

The chain employs TRBV28 and TRBJ2-3; D tentatively reads TRBD1 or TRBD2 (5 bases each). The CDR3 runs to 14 residues. Germline V gene sequence: CDR1 MDHEN, CDR2 SYDVKM. Deletions cut 5 bases from V and 0 bases from J, with 9 bases between. The DNA for the CDR3 is TGTGCCAGCAGTACGGGACCTAGCACAGATACGCAGTATTTT. Its translation is CASSTGPSTDTQYF.

This sequence joins TRBV27 and TRBJ1-1; D call uncertain. CDR1 is MNHEY, CDR2 SMNVEV, per germline (reference sequence). Trimming took 2 bases from V and 1 from J, leaving 11 bases between them. The length of the CDR3 is 15 residues. The CDR3 sequence is CASSLTSGANTEAFF. In nucleotides, the CDR3 is TGTGCCAGCAGTTTAACTAGCGGAGCGAACACTGAAGCTTTCTTT.

The V call is TRBV6-2 or TRBV6-3, the J call TRBJ2-3; 12 nucleotides agree with TRBD2. Trimming took 6 bases from V and 1 from J; bases not matched to a gene: 8. Germline V gives CDR1 MNHEY, CDR2 SVGEGT. The CDR3 contains 17 residues. CDR3 sequence reads: CASRPRLAGEGTDTQYF. The CDR3, as DNA: TGTGCCAGCAGGCCTCGACTAGCGGGAGAGGGCACAGATACGCAGTATTTT.

The chain links TRBV7-8 to TRBJ2-5; possible D gene TRBD1, 7 bases. Trimming cost V 7 bases and J 4 bases, with 19 bases left between them. The length of the CDR3 is 15 residues. Germline V gene lookup returns CDR1 SGHVS and CDR2 FQNEAQ. The CDR3 DNA follows: TGTGCCAGCAACAAAAATTGGAGGGGGCGAGAGACCCAGTACTTC. Its translation is CASNKNWRGRETQYF. Using reference TRBV7-8 and TRBJ2-5 for the parts outside the CDR3, the full variable domain is GAGVSQSPRYKVAKRGQDVALRCDPISGHVSLFWYQQALGQGPEFLTYFQNEAQLDKSGLPSDRFFAERPEGSVSTLKIQRTQQEDSAVYLCASNKNWRGRETQYFGPGTRLLVL.

The chain has TRBV19 and TRBJ2-5, with TRBD2 matching over 8 bases. Germline V lookup: CDR1 LNHDA, CDR2 SQIVND (reference sequence). J lost 2 bases, V lost 7 bases, and 3 bases had no gene match. The CDR3 is 13 residues long. This chain's CDR3 is CASTPSGQETQYF. Here the CDR3 DNA reads TGTGCCAGTACCCCTAGCGGGCAAGAGACCCAGTACTTC.

The chain employs TRBV5-6 and TRBJ2-3; D gene ambiguous. The V gene's germline CDR1 is SGHDT and CDR2 YYEEEE. The CDR3 sequence is 16 residues long. V was cut by 4 bases and J by 2 bases, with 17 bases left in between. CDR3 amino acids: CASSAKHRSYTDTQYF. The CDR3 coding sequence is TGTGCCAGCAGCGCAAAACACCGCTCATACACAGATACGCAGTATTTT.

This chain links TRBV27 with TRBJ1-2; D remains ambiguous. The CDR3 length is 13 residues. V was pared by 6 bases and J by 2 bases, with 10 bases between. In germline, CDR1 is MNHEY, CDR2 SMNVEV (reference sequence). CDR3 in DNA: TGTGCCAGCAGCCCCCAGTGGAACTATGGCTACACCTTC. Amino acids: CASSPQWNYGYTF.

The chain joins TRBV28 to TRBJ1-5; no definite D call. Germline CDR1 MDHEN, CDR2 SYDVKM. The CDR3 contains 12 residues. V was trimmed by 6 bases and J by 4 bases, leaving 7 bases between them. The CDR3 reads CASRSPNQPQHF. The CDR3 bases are TGTGCCAGCAGAAGCCCGAATCAGCCCCAGCATTTT.

The CDR3 sequence is CSARLPRRGLETQYF. CDR3 nucleotide sequence: TGCAGTGCTAGACTCCCTCGCAGGGGGCTGGAGACCCAGTACTTC. This chain links TRBV20-1 with TRBJ2-5; 8 bases are shared with TRBD1. J gave up 5 bases and V 2 bases, and 10 bases lay outside the gene matches. This CDR3 contains 15 residues. Germline CDR1 and CDR2: DFQATT and SNEGSKA (reference sequence).

The chain has TRBV6-6 and TRBJ2-7; a possible D gene is TRBD1 (5 bases). V lost 6 bases to trimming and J lost 6 bases, with 9 bases between them. The CDR3 spans 11 residues. The germline CDR1 and CDR2 sequences are MNHNY and SVGAGI (reference sequence). The CDR3 DNA reads TGTGCCAGCAGGGGGCAAGGCGAGCAGTACTTC. Residues: CASRGQGEQYF.

This clonotype was recorded many times. The chain links TRBV12-5 to TRBJ1-3; D unclear. Germline assignment: CDR1 LGHNT and CDR2 FRNRAP. The V and J ends lost 6 bases and 0 bases respectively, with 3 bases between them. There are 12 residues in the CDR3. The CDR3 DNA reads as TGTGCTAGTGGCTCCTCTGGAAACACCATATATTTT. This codes for CASGSSGNTIYF.

This clonotype has a count of ten or more. This chain links TRBV7-2 with TRBJ2-1, with TRBD2 identical over 8 bases. The germline V gene encodes CDR1 SGHTA and CDR2 FQGNSA. There are 16 residues in the CDR3. Germline trimming cut 0 bases from V and 6 bases from J; bases unmatched to any gene: 7. As DNA, the CDR3 is TGTGCCAGCAGCTTAGCGCGGTCCGGGAGGGGCAATGAGCAGTTCTTC. As protein: CASSLARSGRGNEQFF.

The chain combines TRBV5-1 with TRBJ2-1; TRBD1 is a possible D gene (5 bases). Germline assignment: CDR1 SGHRS and CDR2 YFSETQ. Trimming removed 7 bases at V and 7 bases at J, with 12 bases between. This CDR3 is 12 amino acids long. This CDR3 is CASSERGNEQFF. Written as DNA, the CDR3 is TGCGCCAGCTCTGAAAGGGGAAATGAGCAGTTCTTC.

This clonotype turned up a few times. This CDR3 reads CASSPPRANRPGEQFF. CDR3 in DNA: TGTGCCAGCAGCCCCCCCCGGGCAAACCGTCCGGGTGAGCAGTTCTTC. The chain employs TRBV7-6 and TRBJ2-1; unclear D gene. This CDR3 comprises 16 residues. Trimming cost V 5 bases and J 9 bases, with 23 bases left between them. Germline loops: CDR1 SGHVS, CDR2 FNYEAQ.

The gene calls are TRBV20-1 and TRBJ2-5; 8 nucleotides align to TRBD2. V shed 5 bases and J 4 bases; nucleotides not matched to a gene: 6. The CDR3 consists of 13 residues. CDR1 is DFQATT, CDR2 SNEGSKA, per germline (reference sequence). The CDR3 DNA sequence: TGCAGTGCTTTAAGCGGGAGCAGAGAGACCCAGTACTTC. Its translation: CSALSGSRETQYF.

This clonotype has just a few counts. This chain joins TRBV4-1 and TRBJ2-2, with 8 bases identical to TRBD2. Unmatched junction bases numbered 6, after V lost 8 bases and J lost 1 base. There are 15 residues in the CDR3. Looked up from germline, CDR1 is MGHRA and CDR2 is YSYEKL. The CDR3 bases are TGCGCCAGCGGACTAGCCTCCGGGAACACCGGGGAGCTGTTTTTT. This encodes CASGLASGNTGELFF.

This clonotype was detected only a few times. This rearrangement joins TRBV7-6 to TRBJ1-1; possibly TRBD1 for D (6 bases). The V end lost 3 bases, the J end lost 1 base, and 18 bases lay between the germline ends. The CDR3 contains 17 residues. From germline, CDR1 is SGHVS and CDR2 FNYEAQ. The CDR3, as DNA: TGTGCCAGCAGCTTGCTCGGACAGACAACCTCGAACACTGAAGCTTTCTTT. Its protein product is CASSLLGQTTSNTEAFF. Filled out from reference TRBV7-6 and TRBJ1-1, the complete variable domain reads GAGVSQSPRYKVTKRGQDVALRCDPISGHVSLYWYRQALGQGPEFLTYFNYEAQQDKSGLPNDRFSAERPEGSISTLTIQRTEQRDSAMYRCASSLLGQTTSNTEAFFGQGTRLTVV.

This clonotype was seen a handful of times. The chain couples TRBV4-2 to TRBJ2-6; 8 bases fit TRBD1. V trimming: 0 bases; J trimming: 2 bases; junction bases outside the gene matches: 3. The CDR3 is 17 residues long. The germline gives CDR1 LGHNA, CDR2 YNFKEQ. In nucleotides, the CDR3 is TGTGCCAGCAGCCAAGATGGCAGGGGGCCTGGGGCCAACGTCCTGACTTTC. Translating it yields CASSQDGRGPGANVLTF.

The rearrangement joins TRBV20-1 to TRBJ2-1; the match to TRBD2 covers 7 bases. The V segment lost 0 bases and the J segment 2 bases; nucleotides outside the gene matches: 7. The length of the CDR3 is 16 residues. Germline loops: CDR1 DFQATT, CDR2 SNEGSKA (reference sequence). This CDR3 reads CSARDGRTSAYNEQFF. The DNA of the CDR3 is TGCAGTGCTAGAGATGGTCGAACTAGCGCCTACAATGAGCAGTTCTTC.

This clonotype was seen a few times. The chain carries TRBV29-1 and TRBJ1-2; weak D call: TRBD1 (6 bases). The V gene's germline CDR1 is SQVTM and CDR2 ANQGSEA. The ends were cut back, 7 bases at V and 1 base at J, with 10 bases in the middle. This CDR3 is built from 12 residues. Here the CDR3 reads CSAADSNYGYTF. The CDR3 region has the DNA TGCAGCGCGGCGGACAGTAACTATGGCTACACCTTC.

The chain joins TRBV11-3 to TRBJ2-4, with 8 bases lining up with TRBD2. The CDR3 runs to 17 residues. The V segment lost 0 bases and the J segment 1 base; nucleotides outside the gene matches: 5. Germline V lookup: CDR1 SGHNT, CDR2 YENEEA. This chain's CDR3 is CASSLDPGGRAKNIQYF. In DNA form, the CDR3 reads TGTGCCAGCAGCTTAGACCCGGGAGGGCGGGCCAAAAACATTCAGTACTTC.

The genes are TRBV19 and TRBJ2-3; 8 positions match TRBD1. Germline V gene sequence: CDR1 LNHDA, CDR2 SQIVND (reference sequence). V was pared by 7 bases and J by 2 bases, with 5 bases of the junction left unmatched. There are 14 residues in the CDR3. CDR3: CASKRDRLTDTQYF. For the CDR3, the DNA is TGTGCCAGTAAACGGGACAGGCTCACAGATACGCAGTATTTT.